These 20 T cell receptor beta chains were all obtained from the same sample, sequenced in a study of T cell repertoires in cytomegalovirus infection. In TCRdb, the reads were re-called with MiXCR into one record per CDR3 protein. The sample yields under 850,000 distinct CDR3 sequences, roughly a third seen once. Source material: PBMCs. Every receptor here comes from a human donor in good health (CMV status not recorded). Some clones in this sample may be carry-over from other donors' samples.

The chain has TRBV20-1 and TRBJ2-7; TRBD2 matches at 10 bases. V was pared by 2 bases and J by 4 bases, with 5 bases of the junction left unmatched. The germline gives CDR1 DFQATT, CDR2 SNEGSKA (reference sequence). This CDR3 region has 14 residues. For the CDR3, the DNA is TGCAGTGCTAGAAATAGCGGGAGGACTTACGAGCAGTACTTC. Its translation is CSARNSGRTYEQYF.

The table lists this clonotype with many counts. The chain carries TRBV7-9 and TRBJ1-1; maybe TRBD1 (5 bases). Germline-derived CDR1 and CDR2 are SEHNR and FQNEAQ (reference sequence). CDR3 length: 14 amino acids. Trimming removed 1 base from V and 3 bases from J, with 9 bases in between. The DNA for the CDR3 is TGTGCCAGCAGCTTAGGATTAGGGGACACTGAAGCTTTCTTT. Translated: CASSLGLGDTEAFF.

The V gene is TRBV11-2, the J gene TRBJ2-2, with TRBD1 as a possible D gene (5 bases). This CDR3 comprises 18 residues. Germline V gene lookup returns CDR1 SGHAT and CDR2 FQNNGV. V lost 5 bases to trimming and J lost 4 bases, with 23 bases between them. The DNA of the CDR3 is TGTGCCAGCAGCCCGTGGCACAGGACCCCCGATGGCACCGGGGAGCTGTTTTTT. It encodes CASSPWHRTPDGTGELFF.

Only a few counts were recorded for this clonotype. This rearrangement joins TRBV7-2 to TRBJ2-1, with 9 bases aligning to TRBD2. The CDR3 runs to 16 residues. V lost 5 bases, J lost 4 bases, and 9 bases stayed unmatched. Germline CDR1 SGHTA, CDR2 FQGNSA. This CDR3 reads CASSGGRLADYNEQFF. The CDR3 DNA is TGTGCCAGCAGCGGAGGAAGACTAGCGGATTACAATGAGCAGTTCTTC.

As regards this clonotype: A much larger clone differs from this one at a single base, so this may be a read error. The chain carries TRBV12-5 and TRBJ2-3; 7 bases are shared with TRBD1. The germline CDR1 and CDR2 sequences are LGHNT and FRNRAP. The CDR3 contains 18 residues. CDR3 loop: CASCLADRAAPSTDTQYF. The CDR3 coding sequence is TGTGCTAGTTGTTTGGCTGACAGGGCAGCACCTAGCACAGATACGCAGTATTTT.

The V gene is TRBV27, the J gene TRBJ2-5; tentative D call: TRBD1 (5 bases). The V gene's germline CDR1 is MNHEY and CDR2 SMNVEV (reference sequence). CDR3 size: 15 residues. The V and J ends lost 3 bases and 3 bases respectively, with 14 bases between them. CDR3 coding DNA: TGTGCCAGCAGTTTTTCATGGACATTGGAAGAGACCCAGTACTTC. It specifies CASSFSWTLEETQYF.

About this clonotype itself: One junction end disagrees with the germline gene, perhaps due to a read error. The chain combines TRBV20-1 with TRBJ2-7; 8 bases line up with TRBD2. There are 16 residues in the CDR3. Germline V CDR1 and CDR2: DFQATT, SNEGSKA (reference sequence). CDR3 coding DNA: TGCGGTGCTAGAGGACTGGCTAGCGGGTTGTCCTACGAGCAGTACTTC. Its translation: CGARGLASGLSYEQYF.

In its sample, this clonotype was seen many times. The V gene is TRBV12-3 or TRBV12-4, the J gene TRBJ1-5, with D hard to call. The length of the CDR3 is 16 residues. Trimming took 2 bases from V and 2 from J, leaving 13 bases between them. In nucleotides, the CDR3 is TGTGCCAGCAGTTTAATGGCGGACTGGGGCAATCAGCCCCAGCATTTT. Translated, it gives CASSLMADWGNQPQHF.

This clonotype occurred many times. This chain joins TRBV19 and TRBJ1-1, with no clear D. Trimming cost V 9 bases and J 1 base, with 15 bases left between them. The CDR3 has 14 residues. Germline V gives CDR1 LNHDA, CDR2 SQIVND (reference sequence). CDR3 DNA: TGTGCCAGCGGTACCGAACTGGCGAACACTGAAGCTTTCTTT. Its translation is CASGTELANTEAFF.

The chain couples TRBV18 to TRBJ2-7, with a weak D call TRBD1 (6 bases). Germline lookup yields CDR1 KGHSH and CDR2 LQKENI. The CDR3 has 15 residues. V lost 3 bases and J lost 2, with 14 bases in between. CDR3 in amino acids: CASSPQQGPAYEQYF. For the CDR3, the DNA is TGTGCCAGCTCACCCCAACAGGGACCCGCCTACGAGCAGTACTTC. The full variable domain, with the rest looked up from reference TRBV18 and TRBJ2-7, is NAGVMQNPRHLVRRRGQEARLRCSPMKGHSHVYWYRQLPEEGLKFMVYLQKENIIDESGMPKERFSAEFPKEGPSILRIQQVVRGDSAAYFCASSPQQGPAYEQYFGPGTRLTVT.

The chain employs TRBV28 and TRBJ1-5; 8 bases are a match to TRBD1. The CDR3 loop spans 15 amino acids. The ends lost 5 bases at V and 8 bases at J; junction bases unmatched: 11. Germline CDR1 MDHEN, CDR2 SYDVKM. In DNA, the CDR3 is TGTGCCAGCAGTCCCCCTGGGCAGGGGGCTAAGCCCCAGCATTTT. It yields the protein CASSPPGQGAKPQHF.

The sample holds many counts of this clonotype. The genes are TRBV27 and TRBJ2-7; 12 bases fit TRBD1. Germline CDR1 MNHEY, CDR2 SMNVEV (reference sequence). The CDR3 runs to 14 residues. With 9 bases clipped from V and 12 bases from J, the junction kept 15 bases outside the gene matches. The CDR3 sequence is CASGGDRGRKERYF. In nucleotides, the CDR3 is TGTGCCAGTGGAGGGGACAGGGGGCGGAAAGAGAGGTACTTC.

Concerning this clonotype itself: A much larger clone differs by one base, so this may be a read error. This sequence joins TRBV28 and TRBJ1-1; 9 bases line up with TRBD1. CDR3 length equals 17 residues. Germline values: CDR1 MDHEN, CDR2 SYDVKM. The CDR3 DNA is TGTCCCAGCAGTTTTTTGGGACAGGGTAGGGGGAACACTGAAGCTTTCTTT. Translated: CPSSFLGQGRGNTEAFF.

In this sample, this clonotype turned up many times. The rearrangement links TRBV7-2 to TRBJ1-4; 9 bases align to TRBD1. Germline assignment: CDR1 SGHTA and CDR2 FQGNSA. The V and J ends lost 2 bases and 6 bases, in that order; junction bases with no gene match: 13. The CDR3 covers 18 residues. CDR3 in DNA: TGTGCCAGCAGCTTAACGCCCGACAGGGGGTTATGGTATGAAAAACTGTTTTTT. Protein: CASSLTPDRGLWYEKLFF.

In this sample, this clonotype turned up a few times. The rearrangement uses TRBV7-3 and TRBJ2-6, with 9 bases matching TRBD1. The germline CDR1 and CDR2 sequences are SGHTA and FQGTGA. Trimming cost V 4 bases and J 0 bases; bases outside gene matches: 16. The CDR3 sequence is 21 residues long. The CDR3 DNA reads as TGTGCCAGCAGCTCCTTTCCCGGGACAGGGTTCTCCGGCTCTGGGGCCAACGTCCTGACTTTC. Residues: CASSSFPGTGFSGSGANVLTF.

This clonotype was counted only a few times. The chain carries TRBV7-3 and TRBJ2-5; a weak D match, TRBD1 (6 bases). Germline CDR1 and CDR2: SGHTA and FQGTGA. Trimming cost V 2 bases and J 7 bases, with 14 bases left between them. The CDR3 is made up of 14 amino acids. The DNA of the CDR3 is TGTGCCAGCAGCTTAGATGGGGCCAGGGGGACCCAGTACTTC. It yields the protein CASSLDGARGTQYF.

This clonotype was detected many times. The chain recombines TRBV19 with TRBJ1-2, with TRBD1 matching 8 bases. This CDR3 contains 15 residues. In germline, CDR1 is LNHDA, CDR2 SQIVND (reference sequence). V lost 1 base and J lost 3; bases outside the gene matches: 4. The CDR3 spells CASSIVAGGDYGYTF. CDR3 in DNA: TGTGCCAGTAGTATAGTGGCAGGGGGCGACTATGGCTACACCTTC.

The chain recombines TRBV29-1 with TRBJ2-2, with D perhaps matching TRBD1 (6 bases). The CDR3 sequence is 18 residues long. Germline values: CDR1 SQVTM, CDR2 ANQGSEA. Trimming shortened V by 3 bases and J by 4 bases, and 24 bases separated the two germline ends. The CDR3 coding sequence is TGCAGCGTTGAGACAACATACAGGGTCGGGGTTGGCACCGGGGAGCTGTTTTTT. The encoded protein is CSVETTYRVGVGTGELFF.

This clonotype occurred a few times. The J gene is TRBJ1-1, the V gene TRBV19; D is possibly TRBD1 (6 bases). The CDR3 consists of 13 residues. From germline, CDR1 is LNHDA and CDR2 SQIVND (reference sequence). The V gene lost 6 bases and the J gene lost 1 base, with 9 bases spanning the gap. The CDR3 here is CASSGGQNTEAFF. The CDR3 DNA reads TGTGCCAGTAGCGGGGGGCAGAACACTGAAGCTTTCTTT.

The genes are TRBV12-3 or TRBV12-4 and TRBJ1-4; TRBD1 agrees at 11 bases. V was pared by 5 bases and J by 8 bases, with 7 bases of the junction left unmatched. The length of the CDR3 is 15 residues. CDR3 DNA sequence: TGTGCCAGCAGTCCGCTGGACAGGGGGCCGGAAAAACTGTTTTTT. It translates to CASSPLDRGPEKLFF.